The 10 T cell receptor beta chains below come from one sample, sequenced in a study of identical twins (dated by TCRdb to 2016 to 2017). Library method: 5' RACE. TCRdb names Illumina HiSeq 2000 as the instrument used. TCRdb reanalyzed the raw reads on its own, using fastp at Q25 for trimming and MiXCR for clone calling, and kept in-frame beta chains. Here each entry gathers all rows of one CDR3 protein and keeps the most common genes and DNA. This sample comprises 700,000 or so distinct CDR3 sequences, 21% of them detected only once. Of the sample, roughly 4.3% is held by the ten largest clones. These sequences were also reported in another study, on T cells expressing NK-cell markers.

Sequences were obtained from PBMCs. These receptors originate from a woman under 30 in good health.

A few counts support this clonotype. The chain carries TRBV4-3 and TRBJ2-5; 7 bases fit TRBD2. With 1 base clipped from V and 3 bases from J, the junction kept 5 bases outside the gene matches. This CDR3 region has 15 residues. From germline, CDR1 is LGHNA and CDR2 YSLEER. The CDR3 bases are TGCGCCAGCAGCCAAGTTAAGCGGGAAGAAGAGACCCAGTACTTC. Protein: CASSQVKREEETQYF.

The chain couples TRBV7-6 to TRBJ2-5; TRBD1 aligns across 10 bases. The CDR3 extends over 14 amino acids. Germline V gene data show CDR1 as SGHVS and CDR2 as FNYEAQ. V dropped 8 bases and J dropped 0; count of bases not matched to a gene: 3. The CDR3 loop is CASRDRGHQETQYF. CDR3 coding DNA: TGTGCCAGCCGGGACAGGGGTCACCAAGAGACCCAGTACTTC.

The chain employs TRBV5-1 and TRBJ2-2; 10 nucleotides line up with TRBD2. Germline V CDR1 and CDR2: SGHRS, YFSETQ. The junction had 5 bases not matched to a gene; V was cut back by 4 bases and J by 5 bases. The CDR3 extends over 15 amino acids. The CDR3 region is CASSPTSGVTGELFF. The CDR3 DNA reads TGCGCCAGCAGCCCCACTAGCGGGGTAACCGGGGAGCTGTTTTTT.

The rearrangement joins TRBV20-1 to TRBJ2-7; 7 nucleotides line up with TRBD2. With V trimmed by 6 bases and J by 6 bases, 14 bases remained unmatched. Germline V gene data show CDR1 as DFQATT and CDR2 as SNEGSKA (reference sequence). The CDR3 is made up of 14 amino acids. The CDR3 is CSAFGGRGGGEQYF. The CDR3, as DNA: TGCAGTGCCTTCGGGGGGAGGGGAGGCGGCGAGCAGTACTTC.

There are many counts of this clonotype. This chain connects TRBV6-1 to TRBJ1-6; D is unresolved. Trimming stripped 3 bases from V and 8 bases from J, with 5 bases between. CDR3 length: 12 amino acids. Per germline, CDR1 MNHNS and CDR2 SASEGT. The CDR3 loop reads CASSETHSPLHF. The CDR3 region has the DNA TGTGCCAGCAGTGAGACCCATTCACCCCTCCACTTT.

The J gene is TRBJ1-1, the V gene TRBV9; 8 bases map to TRBD1. CDR3 length: 14 amino acids. Germline assignment: CDR1 SGDLS and CDR2 YYNGEE. V gave up 4 bases and J gave up 3 bases; unmatched junction bases: 5. Here the CDR3 reads CASSFQGADTEAFF. The CDR3 DNA reads TGTGCCAGCAGCTTTCAGGGGGCGGACACTGAAGCTTTCTTT.

In its sample, this clonotype was seen many times. V and J are TRBV12-3 or TRBV12-4 and TRBJ2-3; D not certain. The length of the CDR3 is 13 residues. Deletions cut 2 bases from V and 6 bases from J, with 9 bases between. The CDR3 nucleotides are TGTGCCAGCAGTTTATCTGCCGGGGATACGCAGTATTTT. It yields the protein CASSLSAGDTQYF.

The chain uses TRBV10-3 and TRBJ2-5, with 8 bases that match TRBD2. Unmatched junction bases numbered 4, after V lost 8 bases and J lost 5 bases. Germline V gives CDR1 ENHRY, CDR2 SYGVKD. This CDR3 spans 12 amino acids. The CDR3 DNA sequence: TGTGCCATCGCAGCGGGAGCGGAGACCCAGTACTTC. This translates into CAIAAGAETQYF.

The chain recombines TRBV20-1 with TRBJ2-4; D not resolved. Trimming stripped 5 bases from V and 0 bases from J, with 11 bases between. The CDR3 is made up of 14 amino acids. In germline, CDR1 is DFQATT, CDR2 SNEGSKA (reference sequence). The CDR3 DNA reads TGCAGTGCTCTCACAGTTCTAGCCAAAAACATTCAGTACTTC. This encodes CSALTVLAKNIQYF.

This clonotype was counted many times. This rearrangement joins TRBV7-9 to TRBJ2-2, with D possibly matching TRBD2 (6 bases). Per germline, CDR1 SEHNR and CDR2 FQNEAQ (reference sequence). This CDR3 contains 16 residues. The V end lost 5 bases, the J end lost 2 bases, and 15 bases lay between the germline ends. The CDR3 loop reads CASSESGGSNTGELFF. The DNA of the CDR3 is TGTGCCAGCAGCGAGAGCGGAGGGAGTAACACCGGGGAGCTGTTTTTT.